Listed below are T cell receptor beta chains from one sample, sequenced in a study of T-cell reconstitution after alpha-beta-depleted transplantation in children. TCRdb redid the calling of the PCR reads with MiXCR, one entry per CDR3 protein. The profile shows 530,000 or so distinct CDR3 sequences, over 25% of them singletons. Material: PBMCs, obtained before TCRalphabeta/CD19-depleted stem cell transplant. These receptors originate from a boy younger than two with Wiskott-Aldrich syndrome, due to receive a stem cell transplant. CDR3s include the opening cysteine and the closing phenylalanine or tryptophan. The D gene is left open where the match is weak. Not all rows give a size; the values are once, few, many and, for expanded clones, a class.

v_call	clone_size	d_call	j_call	cdr3_aa	cdr3_nt
TRBV5-8	-	-	TRBJ2-3	CASSLGVFRGITDTQYF	TGTGCCAGCAGCTTGGGCGTCTTCAGGGGTATCACAGATACGCAGTATTTT
TRBV10-3	-	TRBD1	TRBJ2-5	CAISFGQGEETQYF	TGTGCCATCAGTTTCGGACAGGGGGAAGAGACCCAGTACTTC
TRBV19	-	-	TRBJ1-1	CASSIGGNTEAFF	TGTGCCAGTAGTATCGGTGGGAACACTGAAGCTTTCTTT
TRBV7-9	-	-	TRBJ1-4	CASSFKGLDEKLFF	TGTGCCAGCAGCTTTAAAGGGTTGGATGAAAAACTGTTTTTT
TRBV12-3/TRBV12-4	-	TRBD2	TRBJ2-1	CASRTGLAGERDNEQFF	TGTGCCAGCAGAACTGGACTAGCGGGAGAGAGAGACAATGAGCAGTTCTTC
TRBV19	few	TRBD2	TRBJ2-1	CASSIGLAGVDEQFF	TGTGCCAGTAGTATAGGGCTAGCGGGAGTGGATGAGCAGTTCTTC
TRBV10-3	-	TRBD2	TRBJ2-1	CAISERVGGTSGNEQFF	TGTGCCATCAGTGAAAGGGTTGGGGGGACTAGCGGCAATGAGCAGTTCTTC
TRBV7-2	-	-	TRBJ2-7	CASSSTGTGSSYEQYF	TGTGCCAGCAGTTCCACCGGGACTGGGAGCTCCTACGAGCAGTACTTC
TRBV5-4	few	-	TRBJ2-2	CASSDPGGKGGRGELFF	TGTGCCAGCAGCGACCCTGGGGGGAAAGGGGGTCGCGGGGAGCTGTTTTTT
TRBV5-1	-	TRBD2	TRBJ2-2	CASSPAMSGTNTGELFF	TGCGCCAGCAGCCCCGCGATGAGCGGGACGAACACCGGGGAGCTGTTTTTT
TRBV5-1	few	TRBD2	TRBJ2-1	CASSPWGTSIHNEQFF	TGCGCCAGCAGCCCCTGGGGGACTAGCATCCACAATGAGCAGTTCTTC
TRBV5-1	few	-	TRBJ1-1	CASSPQGSANTEAFF	TGCGCCAGCAGCCCCCAGGGCAGCGCGAACACTGAAGCTTTCTTT
TRBV20-1	-	-	TRBJ1-5	CSARDLGGRNQPQHF	TGCAGTGCTAGAGATTTGGGGGGGCGCAATCAGCCCCAGCATTTT
TRBV9	-	-	TRBJ2-7	CASSVGPKGWGTYEQYF	TGTGCCAGCAGCGTAGGCCCAAAGGGGTGGGGTACCTACGAGCAGTACTTC
TRBV29-1	-	-	TRBJ1-2	CSVRDTYGYTF	TGCAGCGTCCGGGACACCTATGGCTACACCTTC
TRBV5-6	-	-	TRBJ2-2	CASSRTGPGELFF	TGTGCCAGCAGCCGCACGGGCCCCGGGGAGCTGTTTTTT
TRBV7-8	-	TRBD1	TRBJ2-3	CASSTRTGGTDTQYF	TGTGCCAGCAGCACTCGGACAGGGGGCACAGATACGCAGTATTTT
TRBV3-1	-	-	TRBJ1-1	CASSQAMSGGSLAFF	TGTGCCAGCAGCCAAGCGATGTCGGGGGGCAGCTTAGCTTTCTTT
TRBV5-1	-	TRBD2	TRBJ2-3	CASSPPGLAGGITDTQYF	TGCGCCAGCAGCCCCCCTGGACTAGCGGGAGGTATCACAGATACGCAGTATTTT
TRBV10-3	few	TRBD2	TRBJ2-1	CAIRASSGRDEQFF	TGTGCCATCAGGGCCTCTAGCGGGAGGGATGAGCAGTTCTTC
TRBV7-9	few	-	TRBJ1-1	CASSPDRSSTEAFF	TGTGCCAGCAGCCCCGACAGGTCTTCGACTGAAGCTTTCTTT
TRBV30	-	-	TRBJ2-7	CAWTGADSYEQYF	TGTGCCTGGACTGGCGCGGACTCCTACGAGCAGTACTTC
TRBV20-1	-	-	TRBJ1-6	CSASKRQETPLHF	TGCAGTGCGAGTAAAAGACAGGAGACACCCCTCCACTTT
TRBV20-1	few	-	TRBJ2-1	CSARDPGGRSGSYNEQFF	TGCAGTGCTAGAGATCCCGGTGGAAGAAGTGGGTCCTACAATGAGCAGTTCTTC
TRBV20-1	-	-	TRBJ2-5	CSASPPRSGYQETQYF	TGCAGTGCTAGCCCCCCCCGGAGCGGTTACCAAGAGACCCAGTACTTC
TRBV11-2	few	TRBD2	TRBJ2-5	CASSFYNSGRTRVETQYF	TGTGCCAGCAGCTTTTATAATAGCGGGAGAACTAGGGTGGAGACCCAGTACTTC
TRBV5-1	-	-	TRBJ1-1	CASSYQSMNTEAFF	TGCGCCAGCAGCTATCAAAGTATGAACACTGAAGCTTTCTTT
TRBV5-1	-	-	TRBJ2-1	CASSLHHSTYNEQFF	TGCGCCAGCTCACTACACCACAGCACCTACAATGAGCAGTTCTTC
TRBV7-7	-	TRBD1	TRBJ2-2	CASSPTGGRATGELFF	TGTGCCAGCAGCCCTACAGGGGGTCGTGCCACCGGGGAGCTGTTTTTT
TRBV7-9	many	TRBD1	TRBJ2-1	CASSPRDSYNEQFF	TGTGCCAGCAGCCCCCGGGACAGCTACAATGAGCAGTTCTTC
TRBV7-9	few	TRBD2	TRBJ2-1	CASSLRREVEIEQFF	TGTGCCAGCAGCTTACGGCGGGAGGTTGAGATTGAGCAGTTCTTC
TRBV12-3/TRBV12-4	-	TRBD2	TRBJ2-1	CASSSSGLGDNEQFF	TGTGCCAGCAGTTCCTCGGGACTAGGGGACAATGAGCAGTTCTTC
TRBV18	-	TRBD1	TRBJ2-2	CASSLKGQGALTGELFF	TGTGCCAGCTCGCTGAAAGGACAGGGGGCTCTCACCGGGGAGCTGTTTTTT
TRBV28	-	TRBD1	TRBJ2-7	CASSSTGAHRYEQYF	TGTGCCAGCAGTTCCACAGGGGCCCATCGGTACGAGCAGTACTTC
TRBV7-2	few	-	TRBJ2-6	CASSQASGANVLTF	TGTGCCAGCAGCCAAGCCTCTGGGGCCAACGTCCTGACTTTC
TRBV10-3	few	-	TRBJ1-3	CAISPTVGSDTIYF	TGTGCCATCAGTCCGACAGTAGGATCGGACACCATATATTTT